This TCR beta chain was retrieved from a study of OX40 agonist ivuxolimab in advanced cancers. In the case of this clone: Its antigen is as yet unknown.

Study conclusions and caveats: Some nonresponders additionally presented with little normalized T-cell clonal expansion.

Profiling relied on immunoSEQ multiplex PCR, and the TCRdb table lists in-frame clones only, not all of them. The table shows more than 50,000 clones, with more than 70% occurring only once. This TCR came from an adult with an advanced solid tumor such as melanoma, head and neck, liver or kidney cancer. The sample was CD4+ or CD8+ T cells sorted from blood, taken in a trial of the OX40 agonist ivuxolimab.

The CDR3 coding sequence is TGTGCCTGGAGTCGACAGGGGGTCGAGCAGTACTTC. Amino acids: CAWSRQGVEQYF. V gene TRBV30 combines with J gene TRBJ2-7; 9 bases are a match to TRBD1. Looked up from germline, CDR1 is GTSNPN and CDR2 is SVGIG (reference sequence). The ends lost 2 bases at V and 6 bases at J; junction bases unmatched: 2. The CDR3 runs 12 residues.